This entry concerns a single TCR beta chain. Its antigen remains unidentified. The source of the sample is a study of brain T cells in children with intractable seizures. Sequencing was limited to surgery cases with top T cell transcript signatures in brain tissue. Some clones are missing from TCRdb's copy, which holds only in-frame ones; the method was immunoSEQ multiplex PCR. This table has roughly 23,000 clones, 90% to 95% appearing once. Germline assignment: CDR1 SGHRS and CDR2 YFSETQ. CDR3 length equals 13 residues. The germline V and J ends were trimmed by 4 bases and 4 bases, with 11 bases remaining between them. Study findings and constraints: Only CDR3 sequence similarity suggested viral specificity, without known HCMV serostatus. Absence of clones before surgery may stem from lower sequencing depth.

V is TRBV5-1 and J is TRBJ2-5; D is uncertain. The sequencing used peripheral blood, collected at surgery. This TCR was sampled from a boy under 18 with focal cortical dysplasia and intractable seizures. The CDR3 is CASSEQSAETQYF. CDR3 in DNA: TGCGCCAGCAGCGAGCAGTCTGCAGAGACCCAGTACTTC.